What follows are 13 T cell receptor beta chains derived from one specimen sequenced in a study of breast tumors, draining lymph nodes, adjacent tissues. TCRdb re-called the multiplex PCR reads with MiXCR, one entry per CDR3 protein. The sample lists over 10,000 distinct CDR3 sequences, 60% to 75% seen once, with 44% in the top ten. The sequenced sample consisted of tumor-adjacent breast tissue. These receptor sequences come from a female donor with breast cancer. Some clones in this sample may be carry-over from other donors' samples.

The chain couples TRBV11-2 to TRBJ2-7; 10 bases agree with TRBD2. Trimming took 4 bases from V and 5 from J; bases not matched to a gene: 8. This CDR3 is built from 15 residues. Germline-derived CDR1 and CDR2 are SGHAT and FQNNGV. This CDR3 reads CASSSPGLAINEQYF. The DNA of the CDR3 is TGTGCCAGCAGCTCCCCGGGACTAGCGATAAACGAGCAGTACTTC.

Of note for this clonotype: One junction end disagrees with the germline gene, perhaps due to a read error. This chain joins TRBV30 and TRBJ2-2; TRBD1 matches at 7 bases. The CDR3 loop spans 16 amino acids. Germline V gene lookup returns CDR1 GTSNPN and CDR2 SVGIG (reference sequence). CDR3 nucleotides: TGTGCCTGGAGTACCCCCGGACAGGCTAACACCAGGGAGCTGTTTTTT. This gives the protein CAWSTPGQANTRELFF.

The rearrangement links TRBV15 to TRBJ2-7; D is ambiguous. V shed 0 bases and J shed 4 bases, with 7 bases lying between them. CDR1 LNHNV and CDR2 YYDKDF come from the germline V gene (reference sequence). The CDR3 loop spans 13 amino acids. CDR3 amino acids: CATSRDLGYEQYF. As DNA, the CDR3 is TGTGCCACCAGCAGAGATCTGGGGTACGAGCAGTACTTC.

This clonotype was detected many times. The chain links TRBV30 to TRBJ2-6; D call uncertain. Germline V gene lookup returns CDR1 GTSNPN and CDR2 SVGIG (reference sequence). Trimming left V 0 bases short and J 0 bases short, with 3 bases between. The CDR3 loop spans 14 amino acids. The CDR3 region has the DNA TGTGCCTGGAGTGTGTTCTCTGGGGCCAACGTCCTGACTTTC. Translated: CAWSVFSGANVLTF.

The genes are TRBV12-5 and TRBJ1-2; TRBD1 might be the D (6 bases). The germline V gene has CDR1 LGHNT and CDR2 FRNRAP. Deletions cut 6 bases from V and 4 bases from J, with 15 bases between. This CDR3 contains 14 residues. CDR3 in amino acids: CASGRQDSFYGYTF. The CDR3 DNA is TGTGCTAGTGGCCGCCAGGACAGTTTCTATGGCTACACCTTC.

This clonotype came up a few times. Here the CDR3 DNA reads TGTGCCAGCAGCTTATCCCGGGGACGGGAGACCCAGTACTTC. Its protein is CASSLSRGRETQYF. The chain carries TRBV7-9 and TRBJ2-5, with D perhaps being TRBD1 or TRBD2 (5 bases each). This CDR3 is built from 14 residues. Germline CDR1 and CDR2: SEHNR and FQNEAQ (reference sequence). Trimming took off 2 bases at V and 5 bases at J, with 12 bases between the two ends.

A few counts support this clonotype. The CDR3 sequence: CAISVSGSSYNEQFF. CDR3 in DNA: TGTGCCATCAGTGTTAGCGGGAGCTCCTACAATGAGCAGTTCTTC. V usage is TRBV10-3 and J usage is TRBJ2-1, with 9 nucleotides matching TRBD2. The CDR3 extends over 15 amino acids. The V and J ends lost 4 bases and 0 bases, in that order; junction bases with no gene match: 1. Looked up from germline, CDR1 is ENHRY and CDR2 is SYGVKD.

V usage is TRBV20-1 and J usage is TRBJ2-5; 8 bases match TRBD1. The CDR3 contains 11 residues. V trimming: 6 bases; J trimming: 5 bases; junction bases outside the gene matches: 2. From germline, CDR1 is DFQATT and CDR2 SNEGSKA (reference sequence). CDR3 DNA: TGCAGTGCCCACAGGGGGGAGACCCAGTACTTC. Its translation is CSAHRGETQYF.

This chain links TRBV4-3 with TRBJ2-2; tentative D call: TRBD2 (6 bases). This CDR3 contains 14 residues. The germline V and J ends were trimmed by 1 base and 6 bases, with 9 bases remaining between them. Germline V lookup: CDR1 LGHNA, CDR2 YSLEER. CDR3 residues: CASSQGWGAGELFF. CDR3 nucleotide sequence: TGCGCCAGCAGCCAAGGGTGGGGGGCCGGGGAGCTGTTTTTT.

This clonotype was recorded many times. This chain joins TRBV3-1 and TRBJ1-6, with D perhaps matching TRBD1 (5 bases). The germline V and J ends were trimmed by 4 bases and 6 bases, with 10 bases remaining between them. CDR1 and CDR2 (germline): LGHDT, YNNKEL (reference sequence). CDR3 length: 14 amino acids. The CDR3 nucleotides are TGTGCCAGCAGCCTCCGGGGCGCTAATTCACCCCTCCACTTT. Its protein product is CASSLRGANSPLHF.

V is TRBV25-1 and J is TRBJ2-1; no reliable D call. The V and J ends lost 7 bases and 0 bases respectively, with 7 bases between them. The CDR3 length is 13 residues. The V gene's germline CDR1 is MGHDK and CDR2 SYGVNS. CDR3: CASMGNSYNEQFF. CDR3 sequence (DNA): TGTGCCAGCATGGGGAACTCCTACAATGAGCAGTTCTTC.

This chain links TRBV20-1 with TRBJ2-1; D not resolved. V was clipped by 0 bases and J by 3 bases, with 9 bases between them. The length of the CDR3 is 14 residues. The germline V gene has CDR1 DFQATT and CDR2 SNEGSKA (reference sequence). The CDR3 is CSAREGSIYNEQFF. The CDR3 coding sequence is TGCAGTGCTAGAGAGGGGTCCATCTACAATGAGCAGTTCTTC.

CDR3 DNA sequence: TGCGCCAGCAGCGAGCAGGGGCCCTACGAGCAGTACTTC. It is translated as CASSEQGPYEQYF. The chain employs TRBV5-1 and TRBJ2-7, with TRBD1 as a possible D gene (6 bases). The CDR3 has 13 amino acids. CDR1 is SGHRS, CDR2 YFSETQ, per germline. Trimming stripped 4 bases from V and 2 bases from J, with 10 bases between.